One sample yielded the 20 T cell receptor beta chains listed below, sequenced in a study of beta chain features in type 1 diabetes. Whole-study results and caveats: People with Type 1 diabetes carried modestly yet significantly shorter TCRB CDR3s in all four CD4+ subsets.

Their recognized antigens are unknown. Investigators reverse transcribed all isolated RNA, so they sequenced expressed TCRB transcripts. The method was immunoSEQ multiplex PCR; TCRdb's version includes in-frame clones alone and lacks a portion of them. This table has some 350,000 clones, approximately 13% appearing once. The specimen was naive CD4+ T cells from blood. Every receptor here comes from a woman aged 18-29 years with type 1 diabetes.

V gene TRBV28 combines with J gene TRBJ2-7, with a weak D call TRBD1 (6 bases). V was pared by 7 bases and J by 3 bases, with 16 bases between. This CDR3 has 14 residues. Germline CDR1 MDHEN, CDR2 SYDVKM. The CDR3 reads CASTPEGENYEQYF. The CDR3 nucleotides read TGTGCCAGCACCCCCGAGGGGGAAAACTACGAGCAGTACTTC.

In nucleotides, the CDR3 is TGTGCCAGCAGCGTAGGCGGACTAGCGGGTTGGGGGGATGAGCAGTTCTTC. Amino acids: CASSVGGLAGWGDEQFF. The chain recombines TRBV9 with TRBJ2-1; TRBD2 matches 11 bases. Germline CDR1 SGDLS, CDR2 YYNGEE. This CDR3 has 17 residues. V shed 0 bases and J 8 bases; nucleotides not matched to a gene: 10.

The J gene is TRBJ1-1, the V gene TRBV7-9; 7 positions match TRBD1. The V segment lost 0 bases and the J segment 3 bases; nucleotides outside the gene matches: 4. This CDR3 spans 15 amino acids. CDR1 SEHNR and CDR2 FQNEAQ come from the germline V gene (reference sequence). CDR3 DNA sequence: TGTGCCAGCAGCTTAGCGACAGGGTATTACACTGAAGCTTTCTTT. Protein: CASSLATGYYTEAFF.

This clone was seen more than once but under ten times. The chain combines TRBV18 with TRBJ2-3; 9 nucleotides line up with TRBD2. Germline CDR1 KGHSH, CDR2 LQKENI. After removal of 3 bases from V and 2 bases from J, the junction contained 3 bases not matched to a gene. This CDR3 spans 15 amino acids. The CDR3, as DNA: TGTGCCAGCTCACCTCGACTAGCGGTCACAGATACGCAGTATTTT. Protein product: CASSPRLAVTDTQYF. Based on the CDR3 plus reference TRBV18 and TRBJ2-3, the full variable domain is NAGVMQNPRHLVRRRGQEARLRCSPMKGHSHVYWYRQLPEEGLKFMVYLQKENIIDESGMPKERFSAEFPKEGPSILRIQQVVRGDSAAYFCASSPRLAVTDTQYFGPGTRLTVL.

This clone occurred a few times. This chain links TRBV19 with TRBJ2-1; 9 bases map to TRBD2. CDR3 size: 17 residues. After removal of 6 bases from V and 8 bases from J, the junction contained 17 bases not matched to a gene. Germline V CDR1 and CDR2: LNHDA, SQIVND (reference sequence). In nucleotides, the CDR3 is TGTGCCAGTAGCCGATCGCGGGGGGGGTCTGTGAGGGATGAGCAGTTCTTC. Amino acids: CASSRSRGGSVRDEQFF. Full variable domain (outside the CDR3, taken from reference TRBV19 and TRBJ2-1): DGGITQSPKYLFRKEGQNVTLSCEQNLNHDAMYWYRQDPGQGLRLIYYSQIVNDFQKGDIAEGYSVSREKKESFPLTVTSAQKNPTAFYLCASSRSRGGSVRDEQFFGPGTRLTVL.

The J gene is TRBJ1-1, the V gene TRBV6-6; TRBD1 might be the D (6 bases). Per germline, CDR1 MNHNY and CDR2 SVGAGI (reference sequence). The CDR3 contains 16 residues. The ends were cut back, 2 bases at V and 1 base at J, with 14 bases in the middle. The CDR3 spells CASSYDSGRGNTEAFF. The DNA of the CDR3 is TGTGCCAGCAGTTACGACTCGGGCAGGGGGAACACTGAAGCTTTCTTT.

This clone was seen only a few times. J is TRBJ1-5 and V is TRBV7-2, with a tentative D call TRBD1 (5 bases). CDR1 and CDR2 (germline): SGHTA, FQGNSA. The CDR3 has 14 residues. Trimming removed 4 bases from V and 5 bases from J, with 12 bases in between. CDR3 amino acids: CASSWDGGYQPQHF. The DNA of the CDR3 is TGTGCCAGCAGCTGGGACGGAGGGTATCAGCCCCAGCATTTT.

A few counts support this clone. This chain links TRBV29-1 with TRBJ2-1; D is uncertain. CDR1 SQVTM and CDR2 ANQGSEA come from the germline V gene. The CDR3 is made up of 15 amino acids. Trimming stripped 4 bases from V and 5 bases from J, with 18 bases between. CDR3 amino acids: CSVGPDLDRDNEQFF. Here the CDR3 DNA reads TGCAGCGTTGGGCCAGACTTAGATCGGGACAATGAGCAGTTCTTC.

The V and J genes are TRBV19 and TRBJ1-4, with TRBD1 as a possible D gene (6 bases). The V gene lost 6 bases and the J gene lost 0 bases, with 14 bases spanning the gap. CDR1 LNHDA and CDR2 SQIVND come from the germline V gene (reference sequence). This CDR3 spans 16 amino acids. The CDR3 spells CASRLDSKATNEKLFF. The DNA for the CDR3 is TGTGCCAGTAGGCTGGACAGCAAAGCAACTAATGAAAAACTGTTTTTT.

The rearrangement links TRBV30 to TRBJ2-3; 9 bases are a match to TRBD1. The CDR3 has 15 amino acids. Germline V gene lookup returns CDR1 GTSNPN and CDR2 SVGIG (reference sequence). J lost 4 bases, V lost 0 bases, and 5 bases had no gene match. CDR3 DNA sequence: TGTGCCTGGAGTGTACAGGGGGCGGGCGCAGATACGCAGTATTTT. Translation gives CAWSVQGAGADTQYF.

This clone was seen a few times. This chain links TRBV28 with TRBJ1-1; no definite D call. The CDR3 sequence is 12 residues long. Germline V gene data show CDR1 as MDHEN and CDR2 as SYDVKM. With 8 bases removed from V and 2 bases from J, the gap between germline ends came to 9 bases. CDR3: CASALANTEAFF. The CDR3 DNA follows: TGTGCCAGCGCACTAGCAAACACTGAAGCTTTCTTT.

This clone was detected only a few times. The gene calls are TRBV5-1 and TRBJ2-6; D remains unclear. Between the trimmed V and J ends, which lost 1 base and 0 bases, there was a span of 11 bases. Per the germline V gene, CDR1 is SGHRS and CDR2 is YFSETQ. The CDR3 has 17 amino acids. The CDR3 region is CASSLLIPNSGANVLTF. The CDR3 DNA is TGCGCCAGCAGCTTGTTGATCCCTAACTCTGGGGCCAACGTCCTGACTTTC.

The CDR3 DNA sequence: TGTGCCAGCAGTCCCCCAGGGGGACGAAGCCGAAACTATGGCTACACCTTC. Residues: CASSPPGGRSRNYGYTF. V and J are TRBV28 and TRBJ1-2; the match to TRBD1 covers 7 bases. Looked up from germline, CDR1 is MDHEN and CDR2 is SYDVKM. The junction had 14 bases not matched to a gene; V was cut back by 5 bases and J by 2 bases. The CDR3 totals 17 residues.

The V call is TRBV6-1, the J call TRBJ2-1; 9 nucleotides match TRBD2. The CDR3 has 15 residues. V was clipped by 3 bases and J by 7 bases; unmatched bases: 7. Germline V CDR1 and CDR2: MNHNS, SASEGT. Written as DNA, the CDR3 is TGTGCCAGCAGTGAGATGGGACTAGCCATGAATGAGCAGTTCTTC. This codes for CASSEMGLAMNEQFF.

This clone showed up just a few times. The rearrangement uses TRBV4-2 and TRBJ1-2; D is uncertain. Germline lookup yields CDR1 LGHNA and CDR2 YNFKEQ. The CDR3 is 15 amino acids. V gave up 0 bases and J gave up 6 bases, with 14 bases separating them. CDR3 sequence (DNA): TGTGCCAGCAGCCAAGATCTGGCCCCAGGTAATGGCTACACCTTC. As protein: CASSQDLAPGNGYTF.

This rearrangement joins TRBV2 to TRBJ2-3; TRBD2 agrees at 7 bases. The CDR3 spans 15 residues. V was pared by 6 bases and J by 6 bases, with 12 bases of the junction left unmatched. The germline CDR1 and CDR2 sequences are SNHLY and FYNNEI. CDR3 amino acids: CASSARTRSLDTQYF. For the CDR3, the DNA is TGTGCCAGCAGCGCTCGGACTAGGTCTCTGGATACGCAGTATTTT.

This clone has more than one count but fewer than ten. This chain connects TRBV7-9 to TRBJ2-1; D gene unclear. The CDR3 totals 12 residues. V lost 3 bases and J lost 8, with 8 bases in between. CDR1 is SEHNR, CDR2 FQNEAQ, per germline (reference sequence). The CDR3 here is CASSFFVDEQFF. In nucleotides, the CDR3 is TGTGCCAGCAGCTTTTTCGTCGATGAGCAGTTCTTC.

CDR3 nucleotides: TGTGCCAGCAGCGTTGATAGCTACACCGGGGAGCTGTTTTTT. Its protein product is CASSVDSYTGELFF. The V and J genes are TRBV9 and TRBJ2-2, with D unclear. The CDR3 is 14 residues long. Trimming cost V 2 bases and J 3 bases, with 8 bases left between them. Germline V lookup: CDR1 SGDLS, CDR2 YYNGEE.

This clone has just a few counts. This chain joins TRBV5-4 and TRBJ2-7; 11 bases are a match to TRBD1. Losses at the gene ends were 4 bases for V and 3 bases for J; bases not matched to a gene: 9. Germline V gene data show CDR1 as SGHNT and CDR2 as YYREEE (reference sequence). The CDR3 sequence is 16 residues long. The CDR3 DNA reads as TGTGCCAGCAGCCCCCGTCCCGGGACAGGGGGCTACGAGCAGTACGTC. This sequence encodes CASSPRPGTGGYEQYV.

The CDR3 loop is CASSPSGRGTNTGELFF. The CDR3 DNA reads TGTGCCAGCTCACCATCCGGCAGGGGGACGAACACCGGGGAGCTGTTTTTT. This chain joins TRBV18 and TRBJ2-2, with 7 bases aligning to TRBD1. This CDR3 is built from 17 residues. The trim removed 2 bases at V and 0 bases at J, leaving 6 bases unmatched. The germline V gene has CDR1 KGHSH and CDR2 LQKENI.